The 27 T cell receptor beta chains given below trace back to one sample, sequenced in a study of T-cell reconstitution after alpha-beta-depleted transplantation in children. Unique molecular identifiers were used in preparing the TCRbeta library. TCRdb reprocessed the PCR reads via MiXCR and lists one record per CDR3 protein. The profile shows 75,000 to 90,000 distinct CDR3 sequences, less than 15% of them singletons. This specimen was PBMCs, mostly from graft donor cells, taken 180 days after TCRalphabeta/CD19-depleted stem cell transplant. The receptors here all came from a male patient aged 2-15 years who had a stem cell transplant for acute lymphoblastic leukemia, so the T cells may come from the graft donor.

This clonotype showed up just a few times. The genes are TRBV9 and TRBJ2-5, with D maybe TRBD2 (6 bases). This CDR3 spans 14 amino acids. Trimming removed 0 bases from V and 4 bases from J, with 10 bases in between. The germline V gene encodes CDR1 SGDLS and CDR2 YYNGEE. The DNA of the CDR3 is TGTGCCAGCAGCGTAGAGGGGCGGGGAGAGACCCAGTACTTC. Residues: CASSVEGRGETQYF.

The chain carries TRBV5-1 and TRBJ2-4; D possibly matches TRBD1 or TRBD2 (5 bases each). CDR3 length: 14 residues. Germline V gene data show CDR1 as SGHRS and CDR2 as YFSETQ. The V gene lost 4 bases and the J gene lost 2 bases, with 10 bases spanning the gap. This CDR3 reads CASSASGPKNIQYF. The CDR3 DNA reads TGCGCCAGCAGCGCGTCGGGGCCCAAAAACATTCAGTACTTC.

There are a few counts of this clonotype. The chain joins TRBV12-3 or TRBV12-4 to TRBJ1-2, with 7 nucleotides matching TRBD1. The CDR3 runs 14 residues. V was clipped by 6 bases and J by 8 bases; unmatched bases: 12. CDR3 in amino acids: CASSPILRDRGYTF. The CDR3 nucleotides read TGTGCCAGCAGCCCTATTCTCCGGGACAGAGGCTACACCTTC.

At least ten counts were recorded for this clonotype. Germline is not matched at one junction end, which may reflect a read error. CDR3 loop: CASSLAGGPNEQFF. Here the CDR3 DNA reads TGTGCCAGCAGTTTAGCGGGGGGGCCGAATGAGCAGTTCTTC. The V call is TRBV7-2, the J call TRBJ2-1; 11 bases fit TRBD2. From germline, CDR1 is SGHTA and CDR2 FQGNSA. This CDR3 has 14 amino acids.

The gene calls are TRBV6-2 or TRBV6-3 and TRBJ2-6, with D hard to call. V lost 4 bases and J 0 bases, leaving 4 bases between the germline ends. Per the germline V gene, CDR1 is MNHEY and CDR2 is SVGEGT. There are 14 residues in the CDR3. CDR3 nucleotides: TGTGCCAGCAGTTCCCGCTCTGGGGCCAACGTCCTGACTTTC. Encoded protein: CASSSRSGANVLTF.

This clonotype turned up a few times. The chain combines TRBV5-8 with TRBJ2-4, with D maybe TRBD1 (6 bases). The CDR3 sequence is 15 residues long. Trimming removed 4 bases at V and 1 base at J, with 12 bases between. Germline loops: CDR1 SGHTS, CDR2 YDEGEE. Here the CDR3 DNA reads TGTGCCAGCAGCCCGGACCAGGGGGCCAAAAACATTCAGTACTTC. It yields the protein CASSPDQGAKNIQYF.

This clonotype showed up just a few times. V usage is TRBV10-2 and J usage is TRBJ1-5, with a tentative D call TRBD1 (6 bases). This CDR3 contains 18 residues. V lost 4 bases, J lost 4 bases, and 23 bases lay in between. Looked up from germline, CDR1 is WSHSY and CDR2 is SAAADI. Here the CDR3 reads CASSARIVGGGSNQPQHF. CDR3 coding DNA: TGCGCCAGCAGTGCCCGTATTGTTGGTGGGGGCTCTAATCAGCCCCAGCATTTT.

V usage is TRBV10-3 and J usage is TRBJ2-3; D gene uncertain. With 0 bases removed from V and 9 bases from J, the gap between germline ends came to 16 bases. The CDR3 is made up of 15 amino acids. The germline V gene has CDR1 ENHRY and CDR2 SYGVKD. CDR3 in DNA: TGTGCCATCAGTGAGTCTTCCGGTTCCCCCAGGACGCAGTATTTT. Amino acid sequence: CAISESSGSPRTQYF.

This rearrangement joins TRBV20-1 to TRBJ1-2; D is ambiguous. V was clipped by 1 base and J by 7 bases, with 7 bases between them. This CDR3 is built from 11 residues. Germline CDR1 is DFQATT and CDR2 is SNEGSKA (reference sequence). CDR3: CSARGAGGYTF. The CDR3 coding sequence is TGCAGTGCTAGAGGGGCAGGTGGCTACACCTTC.

This clonotype was counted a single time. The chain employs TRBV27 and TRBJ2-7; 8 bases match TRBD1. In germline, CDR1 is MNHEY, CDR2 SMNVEV (reference sequence). The CDR3 sequence is 14 residues long. Trimming at V came to 3 bases and at J to 4 bases, leaving 5 bases not matched to a gene. Here the CDR3 DNA reads TGTGCCAGCAGTTTCAGACAGGGGAATTACGAGCAGTACTTC. The encoded protein is CASSFRQGNYEQYF.

The rearrangement uses TRBV5-1 and TRBJ2-5, with 7 bases that match TRBD1. CDR3 length: 13 residues. The V gene's germline CDR1 is SGHRS and CDR2 YFSETQ. With 1 base clipped from V and 5 bases from J, the junction kept 2 bases outside the gene matches. The CDR3 sequence: CASSLTGVETQYF. The CDR3 bases are TGCGCCAGCAGCTTGACAGGGGTGGAGACCCAGTACTTC.

This clonotype was recorded many times. The rearrangement uses TRBV24-1 and TRBJ2-5; 10 bases agree with TRBD1. V lost 3 bases to trimming and J lost 4 bases; unmatched junction nucleotides: 4. CDR1 KGHDR and CDR2 SFDVKD come from the germline V gene. This CDR3 region has 15 residues. CDR3 in amino acids: CATSDGTGVGETQYF. The CDR3 DNA sequence: TGTGCCACCAGTGATGGGACAGGGGTTGGAGAGACCCAGTACTTC.

The chain has TRBV5-6 and TRBJ2-7; 9 nucleotides line up with TRBD1. CDR1 and CDR2 from the germline V gene are SGHDT and YYEEEE. This CDR3 is 15 amino acids long. Germline trimming cut 2 bases from V and 1 base from J; bases unmatched to any gene: 4. The CDR3 bases are TGTGCCAGCAGCTTAGGGACAGGGTGGTCCTACGAGCAGTACTTC. Protein sequence: CASSLGTGWSYEQYF.

This clonotype was counted between two and nine times. This rearrangement joins TRBV14 to TRBJ1-1, with D perhaps TRBD1 (5 bases). CDR3 length: 14 residues. Per germline, CDR1 SGHDN and CDR2 FVKESK. Between the trimmed V and J ends, which lost 1 base and 6 bases, there was a span of 12 bases. The CDR3 loop is CASSQVRGWAEAFF. As DNA, the CDR3 is TGTGCCAGCAGCCAAGTGCGGGGCTGGGCTGAAGCTTTCTTT.

This chain uses TRBV28 with TRBJ2-2; TRBD2 agrees at 9 bases. The CDR3 totals 15 residues. Germline V gives CDR1 MDHEN, CDR2 SYDVKM. J lost 4 bases, V lost 6 bases, and 6 bases had no gene match. The CDR3 DNA follows: TGTGCCAGCAGAAAAACTAGCGGGCCCACCGGGGAGCTGTTTTTT. Amino acid sequence: CASRKTSGPTGELFF.

The chain couples TRBV20-1 to TRBJ2-7; 9 bases match TRBD2. Germline V CDR1 and CDR2: DFQATT, SNEGSKA (reference sequence). The CDR3 contains 14 residues. Trimming cost V 3 bases and J 5 bases; bases outside gene matches: 8. This chain's CDR3 is CSARDGSGSHEQYF. CDR3 bases: TGCAGTGCTAGGGATGGTAGCGGGAGTCACGAGCAGTACTTC.

The chain is built from TRBV5-1 and TRBJ1-2; no definite D call. Per germline, CDR1 SGHRS and CDR2 YFSETQ. This CDR3 region has 13 residues. V was trimmed by 1 base and J by 3 bases, leaving 7 bases between them. The CDR3 reads CASSLWVDYGYTF. Written as DNA, the CDR3 is TGCGCCAGCAGCTTGTGGGTGGACTATGGCTACACCTTC.

This clonotype is large (0.1 to 1%) by share. This chain links TRBV7-2 with TRBJ1-2; the D is unclear. Trimming removed 5 bases from V and 6 bases from J, with 10 bases in between. The CDR3 has 12 amino acids. CDR1 and CDR2 from the germline V gene are SGHTA and FQGNSA. DNA of the CDR3: TGTGCCAGCAGCCCCCGGACCCATGGCTACACCTTC. The encoded protein is CASSPRTHGYTF.

V is TRBV25-1 and J is TRBJ2-5; 10 bases fit TRBD1. Trimming took 4 bases from V and 4 from J; bases not matched to a gene: 6. Germline V gives CDR1 MGHDK, CDR2 SYGVNS. This CDR3 comprises 15 residues. Written as DNA, the CDR3 is TGTGCCAGCAGTGCACGGACAGGGGGGGCAGAGACCCAGTACTTC. It is translated as CASSARTGGAETQYF. The entire variable domain, with the rest obtained from reference TRBV25-1 and TRBJ2-5, is as follows: EADIYQTPRYLVIGTGKKITLECSQTMGHDKMYWYQQDPGMELHLIHYSYGVNSTEKGDLSSESTVSRIRTEHFPLTLESARPSHTSQYLCASSARTGGAETQYFGPGTRLLVL.

The gene calls are TRBV11-1 and TRBJ2-6, with 12 bases aligning to TRBD1. The CDR3 is 18 residues long. Unmatched junction bases numbered 9, after V lost 5 bases and J lost 4 bases. In germline, CDR1 is SGHAT, CDR2 FQDESV (reference sequence). The DNA for the CDR3 is TGTGCCAGCAGCCGCCGGGACAGGGGGCGGTACGGGGCCAACGTCCTGACTTTC. This gives the protein CASSRRDRGRYGANVLTF.

This clonotype has only a few counts. CDR3 nucleotide sequence: TGTGCCAGCAAGGCTAGCGGGATCAGCACAGATACGCAGTATTTT. Encoded protein: CASKASGISTDTQYF. The chain carries TRBV6-2 or TRBV6-3 and TRBJ2-3, with 9 bases matching TRBD2. The germline gives CDR1 MNHEY, CDR2 SVGEGT. The CDR3 loop spans 15 amino acids. Trimming removed 7 bases from V and 0 bases from J; junction bases left unmatched: 5.

This clonotype has more than one count but fewer than ten. The rearrangement uses TRBV15 and TRBJ2-4; no firm D call. The CDR3 runs 16 residues. Germline assignment: CDR1 LNHNV and CDR2 YYDKDF (reference sequence). V lost 4 bases, J lost 1 base, and 14 bases lay in between. DNA for the CDR3: TGTGCCACCAGCATCCGAAAGGGCAAGGCCAAAAACATTCAGTACTTC. Its protein product is CATSIRKGKAKNIQYF.

This clonotype was seen only a few times. The rearrangement joins TRBV5-1 to TRBJ2-7; a possible D gene is TRBD2 (5 bases). This CDR3 contains 16 residues. V lost 2 bases and J lost 4, with 19 bases in between. Germline lookup yields CDR1 SGHRS and CDR2 YFSETQ. The CDR3 is CASSFGGPLGLYEQYF. The DNA of the CDR3 is TGCGCCAGCAGCTTTGGAGGACCGCTGGGCCTTTACGAGCAGTACTTC.

For this clonotype: One end of the junction does not line up with germline, which may come from a read error. This chain links TRBV5-1 with TRBJ2-2, with 9 bases fitting TRBD1. The CDR3 sequence is 15 residues long. Germline CDR1 reads SGHRS; CDR2 reads YFSETQ. Here the CDR3 DNA reads TGCGCCAGCAGCTCGGGACAGGGAACCACCGGGGAGCTGCTTTTT. Translated: CASSSGQGTTGELLF.

This sequence joins TRBV7-9 and TRBJ2-1, with 8 bases fitting TRBD2. Unmatched junction bases numbered 0, after V lost 5 bases and J lost 0 bases. The CDR3 length is 14 residues. Germline-derived CDR1 and CDR2 are SEHNR and FQNEAQ (reference sequence). CDR3 protein: CASSREGSYNEQFF. CDR3 nucleotide sequence: TGTGCCAGCAGCCGGGAGGGCTCCTACAATGAGCAGTTCTTC.

The rearrangement uses TRBV5-6 and TRBJ2-3, with a tentative D call TRBD2 (6 bases). The CDR3 covers 15 residues. The germline V and J ends were trimmed by 3 bases and 2 bases, with 13 bases remaining between them. The germline V gene encodes CDR1 SGHDT and CDR2 YYEEEE. In nucleotides, the CDR3 is TGTGCCAGCAGCTCCGCTAGCGATACCACAGATACGCAGTATTTT. Residues: CASSSASDTTDTQYF.

This chain links TRBV7-3 with TRBJ2-6, with D unresolved. There are 12 residues in the CDR3. V was shortened by 5 bases and J by 4 bases, with 3 bases between the two germline ends. CDR1 SGHTA and CDR2 FQGTGA come from the germline V gene. The CDR3 coding sequence is TGTGCCAGCAGCCTCGGGGCCAACGTCCTGACTTTC. It is translated as CASSLGANVLTF.